The 27 T cell receptor beta chains reported below all come from one sample, sequenced in a study of blood T cell repertoires in COVID-19. Profiling relied on immunoSEQ multiplex PCR, and the TCRdb table lists in-frame clones only, not all of them. In the table there are 160,000 or so clones, about 86% of which are singletons. Sequences were obtained from peripheral blood. These receptors were taken from an older woman with acute or convalescent COVID-19.

The chain's CDR3 is CASSLEAPPSRGNIQYF. The CDR3 DNA sequence: TGTGCCAGCAGCTTAGAAGCCCCCCCATCCAGGGGAAACATTCAGTACTTC. V and J are TRBV7-6 and TRBJ2-4; D is perhaps TRBD1 (6 bases). Germline V gene sequence: CDR1 SGHVS, CDR2 FNYEAQ. The ends were cut back, 1 base at V and 6 bases at J, with 19 bases in the middle. The CDR3 consists of 17 residues.

This clone was picked up a small number of times. The chain uses TRBV5-6 and TRBJ1-1; 12 bases align to TRBD1. CDR1 SGHDT and CDR2 YYEEEE come from the germline V gene. The CDR3 has 15 residues. Losses at the gene ends were 0 bases for V and 7 bases for J; bases not matched to a gene: 4. Here the CDR3 reads CASSLGDRGPVEAFF. The DNA for the CDR3 is TGTGCCAGCAGCTTGGGGGACAGGGGGCCGGTTGAAGCTTTCTTT.

The chain uses TRBV3-1 (or the pseudogene TRBV3-2) and TRBJ1-2, with TRBD1 matching over 7 bases. The CDR3 runs 16 residues. V shed 4 bases, J shed 5 bases, and the junction held 13 bases outside the gene matches. Germline V gene lookup returns CDR1 LGHDT and CDR2 YNNKEL (reference sequence). The CDR3 sequence: CASSRLPGGTDYGYTF. The CDR3 DNA follows: TGTGCCAGCAGCCGACTCCCCGGAGGGACAGATTATGGCTACACCTTC.

This clone was recorded only once. V and J are TRBV10-3 and TRBJ2-3, with a tentative D call TRBD2 (5 bases). From germline, CDR1 is ENHRY and CDR2 SYGVKD. With 7 bases removed from V and 4 bases from J, the gap between germline ends came to 12 bases. The CDR3 has 13 amino acids. CDR3 residues: CAIKGWRADTQYF. The CDR3 DNA follows: TGTGCCATCAAAGGGTGGCGGGCAGATACGCAGTATTTT.

The sample holds one count of this clone. V usage is TRBV3-1 (or the pseudogene TRBV3-2) and J usage is TRBJ1-2; 7 positions match TRBD1. The CDR3 length is 16 residues. V dropped 0 bases and J dropped 4; count of bases not matched to a gene: 8. Germline CDR1 reads LGHDT; CDR2 reads YNNKEL (reference sequence). CDR3 bases: TGTGCCAGCAGCCAAGATAAACAGGGGTGGATCTATGGCTACACCTTC. Translating gives CASSQDKQGWIYGYTF.

The V call is TRBV7-2, the J call TRBJ1-1; D gene uncertain. The CDR3 totals 13 residues. Germline lookup yields CDR1 SGHTA and CDR2 FQGNSA. Trimming took 5 bases from V and 2 from J, leaving 9 bases between them. The CDR3 DNA is TGTGCCAGCAGCGCAACAGACAACACTGAAGCTTTCTTT. Translated: CASSATDNTEAFF.

The CDR3 bases are TGTGCCAGCAGCTTAAGAGGGGGCCTGGATGAAAAACTGTTTTTT. Translating it yields CASSLRGGLDEKLFF. The genes are TRBV7-8 and TRBJ1-4; TRBD1 agrees at 7 bases. The V gene end was trimmed by 2 bases and the J gene end by 6 bases; junction bases not matched to a gene: 6. CDR3 length: 15 amino acids. From germline, CDR1 is SGHVS and CDR2 FQNEAQ.

This chain links TRBV6-1 with TRBJ1-2; 7 nucleotides match TRBD1. The V gene end was trimmed by 0 bases and the J gene end by 2 bases; junction bases not matched to a gene: 0. The CDR3 runs to 14 residues. Looked up from germline, CDR1 is MNHNS and CDR2 is SASEGT. CDR3 sequence: CASSEAQGNYGYTF. Written as DNA, the CDR3 is TGTGCCAGCAGTGAAGCACAGGGGAACTATGGCTACACCTTC.

The chain combines TRBV20-1 with TRBJ2-1; D may be TRBD1 (6 bases). The ends were cut back, 3 bases at V and 3 bases at J, with 12 bases in the middle. The CDR3 spans 14 residues. Germline CDR1 is DFQATT and CDR2 is SNEGSKA (reference sequence). The CDR3 sequence: CSASWGHHYNEQFF. For the CDR3, the DNA is TGCAGTGCTAGTTGGGGACACCACTACAATGAGCAGTTCTTC.

This sequence joins TRBV9 and TRBJ2-2, with a possible D match to TRBD1 (5 bases). The CDR3 loop spans 14 amino acids. The V end was cut by 0 bases, the J end by 4 bases, with 7 bases between. The V gene's germline CDR1 is SGDLS and CDR2 YYNGEE. CDR3 residues: CASSVEGPTGELFF. Written as DNA, the CDR3 is TGTGCCAGCAGCGTAGAGGGGCCCACCGGGGAGCTGTTTTTT.

The chain recombines TRBV6-6 with TRBJ1-1; D may be TRBD1 (6 bases). This CDR3 spans 12 amino acids. Trimming left V 0 bases short and J 8 bases short, with 7 bases between. Germline lookup yields CDR1 MNHNY and CDR2 SVGAGI (reference sequence). In nucleotides, the CDR3 is TGTGCCAGCAGTTACTCTGACAGGGAAGCTTTCTTT. It yields the protein CASSYSDREAFF.

This chain connects TRBV14 to TRBJ1-2, with TRBD1 as a possible D gene (5 bases). The V gene's germline CDR1 is SGHDN and CDR2 FVKESK. The CDR3 length is 19 residues. The V end lost 0 bases, the J end lost 4 bases, and 24 bases lay between the germline ends. The CDR3 reads CASSQELGVFTRSPYGYTF. DNA for the CDR3: TGTGCCAGCAGCCAAGAATTAGGGGTTTTTACCCGGAGTCCCTATGGCTACACCTTC.

The chain couples TRBV2 to TRBJ1-5; TRBD1 matches at 7 bases. CDR1 and CDR2 (germline): SNHLY, FYNNEI. The CDR3 has 14 residues. Trimming removed 6 bases from V and 6 bases from J; junction bases left unmatched: 8. CDR3 amino acids: CASSQTGLAQPQHF. The CDR3 coding sequence is TGTGCCAGCAGCCAGACAGGGTTGGCTCAGCCCCAGCATTTT.

This clone has more than one count but fewer than ten. V usage is TRBV10-3 and J usage is TRBJ1-6, with a weak D call TRBD1 (6 bases). Germline-derived CDR1 and CDR2 are ENHRY and SYGVKD. The CDR3 contains 17 residues. Trimming removed 1 base from V and 4 bases from J, with 14 bases in between. The CDR3 spells CAISEFAGATYNSPLHF. The CDR3 nucleotides are TGTGCCATCAGTGAGTTCGCAGGGGCCACTTATAATTCACCCCTCCACTTT.

CDR3: CASSQSDRDYQPQHF. CDR3 nucleotides: TGCGCCAGCAGCCAGAGTGACAGGGACTATCAGCCCCAGCATTTT. The gene calls are TRBV4-3 and TRBJ1-5, with TRBD1 matching over 7 bases. The ends lost 3 bases at V and 5 bases at J; junction bases unmatched: 7. Looked up from germline, CDR1 is LGHNA and CDR2 is YSLEER. This CDR3 is built from 15 residues.

Only a few counts were recorded for this clone. The V call is TRBV24-1, the J call TRBJ2-5; TRBD1 agrees at 7 bases. Losses at the gene ends were 2 bases for V and 5 bases for J; bases not matched to a gene: 10. The germline V gene encodes CDR1 KGHDR and CDR2 SFDVKD. The CDR3 loop spans 16 amino acids. DNA of the CDR3: TGTGCCACCAGTGATTCCCTTGGGACAGCCCGGGAGACCCAGTACTTC. Residues: CATSDSLGTARETQYF.

This chain's CDR3 is CASSREGSYNEQFF. The CDR3 DNA is TGTGCCAGCAGCAGGGAGGGCTCCTACAATGAGCAGTTCTTC. The rearrangement uses TRBV28 and TRBJ2-1; 7 bases agree with TRBD2. This CDR3 is built from 14 residues. Germline V gene lookup returns CDR1 MDHEN and CDR2 SYDVKM. V gave up 6 bases and J gave up 0 bases; unmatched junction bases: 2.

The chain has TRBV5-6 and TRBJ2-3, with D tentatively TRBD2 (6 bases). The CDR3 length is 16 residues. Trimming pared 4 bases from V and 3 bases from J, leaving 18 bases between. The germline V gene has CDR1 SGHDT and CDR2 YYEEEE. The CDR3 coding sequence is TGTGCCAGCAGCCAGGGTACGGGGGAGGAGACAGATACGCAGTATTTT. This encodes CASSQGTGEETDTQYF.

The chain recombines TRBV27 with TRBJ2-5, with 12 bases aligning to TRBD2. Germline values: CDR1 MNHEY, CDR2 SMNVEV (reference sequence). The V gene end was trimmed by 7 bases and the J gene end by 5 bases; junction bases not matched to a gene: 8. This CDR3 contains 15 residues. CDR3 protein: CASTMTSGSFETQYF. For the CDR3, the DNA is TGTGCCAGCACGATGACTAGCGGGAGCTTTGAGACCCAGTACTTC.

The chain recombines TRBV13 with TRBJ2-3, with TRBD2 identical over 11 bases. Germline CDR1 and CDR2: PRHDT and FYEKMQ (reference sequence). V was pared by 8 bases and J by 7 bases, with 20 bases of the junction left unmatched. The CDR3 totals 18 residues. The CDR3 is CASFARLAGFPLLNTQYF. The CDR3 DNA follows: TGTGCCAGCTTTGCGAGACTAGCGGGATTTCCCCTCCTGAATACGCAGTATTTT.

This chain uses TRBV20-1 with TRBJ2-1; D is perhaps TRBD2 (5 bases). CDR1 and CDR2 from the germline V gene are DFQATT and SNEGSKA (reference sequence). The CDR3 spans 11 residues. CDR3 amino acids: CHGVSYNEQFF. In nucleotides, the CDR3 is TGCCACGGGGTCTCCTACAATGAGCAGTTCTTC.

In this sample, this clone turned up once. This sequence joins TRBV5-1 and TRBJ1-4; perhaps TRBD1 as D (6 bases). Germline values: CDR1 SGHRS, CDR2 YFSETQ. V was clipped by 5 bases and J by 6 bases, with 23 bases between them. The CDR3 contains 17 residues. The CDR3 sequence: CASRKRAGGGGDEKLFF. CDR3 DNA: TGCGCCAGCAGAAAACGCGCCGGGGGCGGGGGAGATGAAAAACTGTTTTTT.

The sample holds one count of this clone. V gene TRBV6-5 combines with J gene TRBJ2-7; D gene uncertain. V dropped 5 bases and J dropped 2 bases, with 10 bases sitting between them. Germline lookup yields CDR1 MNHEY and CDR2 SVGAGI. The CDR3 loop spans 13 amino acids. The CDR3 here is CASSTPGTYEQYF. The CDR3 bases are TGTGCCAGCAGTACCCCAGGAACCTACGAGCAGTACTTC.

The chain uses TRBV9 and TRBJ2-5; 13 positions match TRBD2. Germline CDR1 SGDLS, CDR2 YYNGEE. The CDR3 runs 18 residues. V dropped 0 bases and J dropped 1; count of bases not matched to a gene: 6. The CDR3 bases are TGTGCCAGCAGCGTAGGGACTAGCGGGAGTCCGTTCCAAGAGACCCAGTACTTC. Its translation: CASSVGTSGSPFQETQYF.

The chain carries TRBV9 and TRBJ2-7, with 10 nucleotides matching TRBD2. V was pared by 2 bases and J by 3 bases, with 5 bases of the junction left unmatched. Germline values: CDR1 SGDLS, CDR2 YYNGEE. CDR3 length: 15 amino acids. Here the CDR3 reads CASSVSGGPLYEQYF. As DNA, the CDR3 is TGTGCCAGCAGCGTTAGCGGGGGGCCGCTCTACGAGCAGTACTTC. Combining the CDR3 with reference TRBV9 and TRBJ2-7 gives the whole variable domain DSGVTQTPKHLITATGQRVTLRCSPRSGDLSVYWYQQSLDQGLQFLIQYYNGEERAKGNILERFSAQQFPDLHSELNLSSLELGDSALYFCASSVSGGPLYEQYFGPGTRLTVT.

The chain employs TRBV5-1 and TRBJ1-6, with D maybe TRBD1 (6 bases). V was shortened by 0 bases and J by 5 bases, with 9 bases between the two germline ends. The CDR3 runs 15 residues. Germline CDR1 SGHRS, CDR2 YFSETQ. CDR3 nucleotide sequence: TGCGCCAGCAGCTTGGATACAGGGAATAATTCACCCCTCCACTTT. This gives the protein CASSLDTGNNSPLHF.

This clone has just one count. The rearrangement links TRBV12-3 or TRBV12-4 to TRBJ1-1; no reliable D call. The ends were cut back, 8 bases at V and 4 bases at J, with 8 bases in the middle. The CDR3 length is 11 residues. The CDR3 DNA reads as TGTGCCAGCTCCATTTTCACTGAAGCTTTCTTT. This encodes CASSIFTEAFF.